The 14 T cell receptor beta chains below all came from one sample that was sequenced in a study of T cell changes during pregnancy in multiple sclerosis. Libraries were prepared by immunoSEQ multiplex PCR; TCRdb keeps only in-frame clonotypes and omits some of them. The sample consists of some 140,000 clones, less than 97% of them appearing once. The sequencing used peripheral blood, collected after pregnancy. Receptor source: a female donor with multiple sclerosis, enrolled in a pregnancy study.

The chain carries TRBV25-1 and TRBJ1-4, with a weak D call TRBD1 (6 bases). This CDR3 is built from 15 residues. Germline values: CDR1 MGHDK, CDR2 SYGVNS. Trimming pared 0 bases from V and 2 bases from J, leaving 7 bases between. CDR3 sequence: CASSEYTGTNEKLFF. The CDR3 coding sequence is TGTGCCAGCAGTGAATATACAGGGACTAATGAAAAACTGTTTTTT.

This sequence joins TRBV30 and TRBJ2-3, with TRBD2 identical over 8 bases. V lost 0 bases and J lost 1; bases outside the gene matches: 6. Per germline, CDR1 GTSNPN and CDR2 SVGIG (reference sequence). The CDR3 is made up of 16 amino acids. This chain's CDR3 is CAWSVGAGGRTDTQYF. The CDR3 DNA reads TGTGCCTGGAGTGTCGGGGCGGGAGGACGCACAGATACGCAGTATTTT.

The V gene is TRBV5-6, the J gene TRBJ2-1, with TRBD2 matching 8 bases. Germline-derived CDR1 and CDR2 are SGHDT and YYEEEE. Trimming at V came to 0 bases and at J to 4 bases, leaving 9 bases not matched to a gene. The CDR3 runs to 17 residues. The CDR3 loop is CASSLASASGYYNEQFF. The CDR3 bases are TGTGCCAGCAGCTTGGCCTCTGCTAGCGGGTATTACAATGAGCAGTTCTTC. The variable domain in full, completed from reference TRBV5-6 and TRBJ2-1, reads DAGVTQSPTHLIKTRGQQVTLRCSPKSGHDTVSWYQQALGQGPQFIFQYYEEEERQRGNFPDRFSGHQFPNYSSELNVNALLLGDSALYLCASSLASASGYYNEQFFGPGTRLTVL.

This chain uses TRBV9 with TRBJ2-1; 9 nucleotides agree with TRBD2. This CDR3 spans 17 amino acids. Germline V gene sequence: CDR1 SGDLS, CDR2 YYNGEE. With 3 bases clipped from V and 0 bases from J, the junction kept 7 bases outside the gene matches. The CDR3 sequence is CASSGPLAGSSYNEQFF. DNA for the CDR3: TGTGCCAGCAGCGGACCCCTAGCGGGGAGCTCCTACAATGAGCAGTTCTTC. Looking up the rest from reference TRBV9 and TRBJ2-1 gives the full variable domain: DSGVTQTPKHLITATGQRVTLRCSPRSGDLSVYWYQQSLDQGLQFLIQYYNGEERAKGNILERFSAQQFPDLHSELNLSSLELGDSALYFCASSGPLAGSSYNEQFFGPGTRLTVL.

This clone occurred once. The CDR3 coding sequence is TGCGCCAGCAGCTTGGTTGGACAGGTTGCGGATGAGCAGTTCTTC. Amino acids: CASSLVGQVADEQFF. This chain uses TRBV5-1 with TRBJ2-1; 7 nucleotides align to TRBD1. Germline V CDR1 and CDR2: SGHRS, YFSETQ. The ends lost 0 bases at V and 8 bases at J; junction bases unmatched: 8. The CDR3 sequence is 15 residues long.

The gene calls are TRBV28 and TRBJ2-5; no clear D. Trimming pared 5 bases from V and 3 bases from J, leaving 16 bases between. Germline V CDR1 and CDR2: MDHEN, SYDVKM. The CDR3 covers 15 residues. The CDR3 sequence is CASSPLRENEETQYF. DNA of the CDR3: TGTGCCAGCAGTCCTCTCCGAGAGAATGAAGAGACCCAGTACTTC.

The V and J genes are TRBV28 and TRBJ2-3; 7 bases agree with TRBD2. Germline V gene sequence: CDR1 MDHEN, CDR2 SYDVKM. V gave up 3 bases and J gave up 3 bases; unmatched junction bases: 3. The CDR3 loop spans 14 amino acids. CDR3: CASSLAGVTDTQYF. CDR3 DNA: TGTGCCAGCAGTTTGGCGGGAGTAACAGATACGCAGTATTTT.

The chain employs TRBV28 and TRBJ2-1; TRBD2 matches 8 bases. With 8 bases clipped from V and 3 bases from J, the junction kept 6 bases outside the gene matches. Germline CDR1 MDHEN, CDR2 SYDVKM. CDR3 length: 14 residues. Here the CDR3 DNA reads TGTGCCAGCCACCTTAGCGGGAACTACAATGAGCAGTTCTTC. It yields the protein CASHLSGNYNEQFF. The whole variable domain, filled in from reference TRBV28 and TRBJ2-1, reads DVKVTQSSRYLVKRTGEKVFLECVQDMDHENMFWYRQDPGLGLRLIYFSYDVKMKEKGDIPEGYSVSREKKERFSLILESASTNQTSMYLCASHLSGNYNEQFFGPGTRLTVL.

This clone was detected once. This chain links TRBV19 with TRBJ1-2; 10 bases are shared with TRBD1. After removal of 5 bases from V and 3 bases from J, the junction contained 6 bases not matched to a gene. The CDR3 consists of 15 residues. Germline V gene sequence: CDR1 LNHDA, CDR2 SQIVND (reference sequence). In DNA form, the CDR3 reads TGTGCCAGTAGTCCACGACAGGGGGCCGACTATGGCTACACCTTC. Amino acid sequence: CASSPRQGADYGYTF. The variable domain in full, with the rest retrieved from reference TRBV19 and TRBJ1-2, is DGGITQSPKYLFRKEGQNVTLSCEQNLNHDAMYWYRQDPGQGLRLIYYSQIVNDFQKGDIAEGYSVSREKKESFPLTVTSAQKNPTAFYLCASSPRQGADYGYTFGSGTRLTVV.

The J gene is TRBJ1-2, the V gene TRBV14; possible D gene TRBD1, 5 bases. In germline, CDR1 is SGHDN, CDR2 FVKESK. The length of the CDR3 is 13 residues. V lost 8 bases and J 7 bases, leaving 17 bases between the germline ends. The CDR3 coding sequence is TGTGCCAGCCAGGGAGGAGTCGGCTCTGGCTACACCTTC. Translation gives CASQGGVGSGYTF.

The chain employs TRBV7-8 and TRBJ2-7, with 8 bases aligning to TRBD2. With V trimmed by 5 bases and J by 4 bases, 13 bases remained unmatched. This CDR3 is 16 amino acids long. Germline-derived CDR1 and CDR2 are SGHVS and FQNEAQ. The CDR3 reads CASSGGVSGRSYEQYF. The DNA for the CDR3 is TGTGCCAGCAGCGGTGGGGTAAGCGGGAGATCATACGAGCAGTACTTC.

CDR3 nucleotide sequence: TGTGCCAGTCTGGGGCCGGGAGAGGCCTACGAGCAGTACTTC. Protein product: CASLGPGEAYEQYF. This chain joins TRBV28 and TRBJ2-7; tentative D call: TRBD2 (6 bases). Per the germline V gene, CDR1 is MDHEN and CDR2 is SYDVKM. The CDR3 is made up of 14 amino acids. V lost 9 bases and J 2 bases, leaving 17 bases between the germline ends.

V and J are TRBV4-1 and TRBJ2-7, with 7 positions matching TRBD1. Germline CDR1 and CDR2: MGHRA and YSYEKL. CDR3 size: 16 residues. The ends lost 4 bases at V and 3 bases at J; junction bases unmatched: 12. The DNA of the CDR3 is TGCGCCAGCAGCCGTCCCTCCGGGGACAGCCACTACGAGCAGTACTTC. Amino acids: CASSRPSGDSHYEQYF.

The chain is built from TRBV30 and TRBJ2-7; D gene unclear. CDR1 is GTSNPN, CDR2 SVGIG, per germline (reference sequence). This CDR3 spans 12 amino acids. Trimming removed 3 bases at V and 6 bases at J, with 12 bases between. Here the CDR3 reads CAWSPGHAEQYF. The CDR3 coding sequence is TGTGCCTGGAGCCCAGGCCATGCCGAGCAGTACTTC.